This T cell receptor (beta chain) was found in a study of blood T cell repertoires in COVID-19. Overall study: Some COVID-19 samples were acute and others convalescent; all came from the United States, Italy and Spain. PBMCs, B-cell-depleted T cells, or T cells provided the cDNA or gDNA that made up the material.

The ends lost 6 bases at V and 6 bases at J; junction bases unmatched: 10. Germline assignment: CDR1 SGHAT and CDR2 FQNNGV. The CDR3 length is 16 residues. Authors' methods: From reference gene primer amplification, estimates of nucleated cell counts were derived. The assay was immunoSEQ multiplex PCR, and TCRdb's table has in-frame clones only and misses some. The DNA was the basis for D and trimming; V, J and clone size are from that table. The table lists fewer than 110,000 clones, around 90% of them singletons. The sequence came from a human donor in a cohort sampled during active COVID-19. This chain uses TRBV11-2 with TRBJ2-1; the match to TRBD1 covers 11 bases. Sequences were obtained from peripheral blood. In DNA form, the CDR3 reads TGTGCCAGCAGTTCGGACCGGGACAGGGGGGGCAATGAGCAGTTCTTC. It is translated as CASSSDRDRGGNEQFF.